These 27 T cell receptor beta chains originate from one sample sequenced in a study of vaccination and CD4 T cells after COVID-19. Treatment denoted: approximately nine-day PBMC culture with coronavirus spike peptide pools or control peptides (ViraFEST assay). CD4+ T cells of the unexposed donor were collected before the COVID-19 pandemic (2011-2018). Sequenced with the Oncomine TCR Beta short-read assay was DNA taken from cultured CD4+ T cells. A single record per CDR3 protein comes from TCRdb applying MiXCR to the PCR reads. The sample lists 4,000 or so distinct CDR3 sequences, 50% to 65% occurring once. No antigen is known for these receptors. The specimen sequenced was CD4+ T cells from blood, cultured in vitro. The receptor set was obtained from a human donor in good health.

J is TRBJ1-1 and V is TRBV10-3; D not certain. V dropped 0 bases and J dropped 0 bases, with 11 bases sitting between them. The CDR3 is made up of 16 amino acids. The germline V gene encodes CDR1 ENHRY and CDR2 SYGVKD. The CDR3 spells CAISESAGNMNTEAFF. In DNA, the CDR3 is TGTGCCATCAGTGAGTCGGCGGGCAACATGAACACTGAAGCTTTCTTT.

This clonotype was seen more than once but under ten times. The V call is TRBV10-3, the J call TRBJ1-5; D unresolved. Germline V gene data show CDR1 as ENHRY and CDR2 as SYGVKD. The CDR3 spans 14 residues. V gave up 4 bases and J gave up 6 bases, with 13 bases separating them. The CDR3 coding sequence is TGTGCCATCAGTGGGGTAGGGTCAGGTCAGCCCCAGCATTTT. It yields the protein CAISGVGSGQPQHF.

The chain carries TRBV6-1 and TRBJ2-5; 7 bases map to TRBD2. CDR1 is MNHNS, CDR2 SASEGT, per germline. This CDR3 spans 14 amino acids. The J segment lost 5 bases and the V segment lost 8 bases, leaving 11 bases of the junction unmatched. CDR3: CASARRQGGETQYF. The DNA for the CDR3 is TGTGCCAGCGCGCGGCGTCAGGGAGGGGAGACCCAGTACTTC.

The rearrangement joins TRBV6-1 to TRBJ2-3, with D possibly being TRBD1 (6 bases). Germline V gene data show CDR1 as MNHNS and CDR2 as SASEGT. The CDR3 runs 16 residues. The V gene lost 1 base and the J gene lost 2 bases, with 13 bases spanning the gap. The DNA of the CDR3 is TGTGCCAGCAGTGAAGGACAGGTCCTCTTCACAGATACGCAGTATTTT. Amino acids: CASSEGQVLFTDTQYF.

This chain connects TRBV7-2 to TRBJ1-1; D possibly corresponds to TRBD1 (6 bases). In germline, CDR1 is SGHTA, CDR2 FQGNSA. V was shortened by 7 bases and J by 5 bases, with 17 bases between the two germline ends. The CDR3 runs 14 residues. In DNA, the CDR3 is TGTGCCAGCACCCACCGAGAGGGACAAACTGAAGCTTTCTTT. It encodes CASTHREGQTEAFF.

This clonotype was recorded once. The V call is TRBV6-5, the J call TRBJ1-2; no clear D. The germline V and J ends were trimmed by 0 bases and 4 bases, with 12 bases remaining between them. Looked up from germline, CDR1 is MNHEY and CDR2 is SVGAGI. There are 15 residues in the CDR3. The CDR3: CASSYSGTGGYGYTF. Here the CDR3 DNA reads TGTGCCAGCAGTTACTCGGGAACGGGCGGCTATGGCTACACCTTC.

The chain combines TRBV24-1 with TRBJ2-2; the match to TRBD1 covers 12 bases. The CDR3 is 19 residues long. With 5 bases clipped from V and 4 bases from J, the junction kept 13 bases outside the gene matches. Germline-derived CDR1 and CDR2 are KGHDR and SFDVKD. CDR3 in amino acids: CATSGDRGLSDWSTGELFF. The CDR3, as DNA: TGTGCCACCAGTGGGGACAGGGGGCTCTCCGACTGGAGCACCGGGGAGCTGTTTTTT.

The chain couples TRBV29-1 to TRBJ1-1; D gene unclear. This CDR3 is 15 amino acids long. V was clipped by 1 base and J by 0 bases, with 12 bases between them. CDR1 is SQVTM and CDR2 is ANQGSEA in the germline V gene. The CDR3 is CSVEGLHSMNTEAFF. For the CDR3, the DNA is TGCAGCGTTGAAGGTCTGCACAGCATGAACACTGAAGCTTTCTTT.

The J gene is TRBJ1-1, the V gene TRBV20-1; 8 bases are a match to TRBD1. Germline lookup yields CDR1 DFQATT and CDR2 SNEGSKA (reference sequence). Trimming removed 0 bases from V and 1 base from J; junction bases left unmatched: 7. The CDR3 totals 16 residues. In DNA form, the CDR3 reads TGCAGTGCTAGAGACCCCCACGGACAGGGGAACACTGAAGCTTTCTTT. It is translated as CSARDPHGQGNTEAFF.

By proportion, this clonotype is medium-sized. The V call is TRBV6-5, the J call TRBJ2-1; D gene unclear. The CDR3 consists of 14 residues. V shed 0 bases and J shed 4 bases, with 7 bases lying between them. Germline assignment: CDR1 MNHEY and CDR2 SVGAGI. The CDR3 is CASSYSLAYNEQFF. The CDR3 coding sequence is TGTGCCAGCAGTTACTCGTTGGCTTACAATGAGCAGTTCTTC.

The CDR3 sequence: CSARDEDLLYNSPLHF. The DNA of the CDR3 is TGCAGTGCTAGAGACGAGGACCTACTCTATAATTCACCCCTCCACTTT. V gene TRBV20-1 combines with J gene TRBJ1-6; D unclear. With 0 bases removed from V and 3 bases from J, the gap between germline ends came to 12 bases. The CDR3 runs 16 residues. Germline assignment: CDR1 DFQATT and CDR2 SNEGSKA (reference sequence).

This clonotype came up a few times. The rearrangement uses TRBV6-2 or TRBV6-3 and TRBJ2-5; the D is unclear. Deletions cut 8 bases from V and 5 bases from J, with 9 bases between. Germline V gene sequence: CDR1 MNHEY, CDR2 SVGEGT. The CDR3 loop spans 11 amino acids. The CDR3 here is CASVLRETQYF. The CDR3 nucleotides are TGTGCCAGCGTATTGAGGGAGACCCAGTACTTC.

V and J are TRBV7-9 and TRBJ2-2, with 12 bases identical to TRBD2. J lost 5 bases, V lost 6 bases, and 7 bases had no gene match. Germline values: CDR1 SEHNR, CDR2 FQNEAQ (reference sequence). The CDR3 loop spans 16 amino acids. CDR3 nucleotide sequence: TGTGCCAGCAGAATGACGGGGACTAGCGGGACCGGGGAGCTGTTTTTT. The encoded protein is CASRMTGTSGTGELFF. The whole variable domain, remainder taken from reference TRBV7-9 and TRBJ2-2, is DTGVSQNPRHKITKRGQNVTFRCDPISEHNRLYWYRQTLGQGPEFLTYFQNEAQLEKSRLLSDRFSAERPKGSFSTLEIQRTEQGDSAMYLCASRMTGTSGTGELFFGEGSRLTVL.

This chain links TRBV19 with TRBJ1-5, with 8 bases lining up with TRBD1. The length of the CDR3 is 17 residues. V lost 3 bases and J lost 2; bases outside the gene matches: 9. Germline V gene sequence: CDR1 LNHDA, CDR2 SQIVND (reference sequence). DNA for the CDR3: TGTGCCAGTAGTATGGACAGGGTTTCTGTCGGCAATCAGCCCCAGCATTTT. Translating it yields CASSMDRVSVGNQPQHF.

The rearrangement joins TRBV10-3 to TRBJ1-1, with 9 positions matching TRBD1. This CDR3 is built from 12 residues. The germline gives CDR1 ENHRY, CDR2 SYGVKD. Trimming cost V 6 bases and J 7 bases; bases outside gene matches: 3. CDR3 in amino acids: CAISGQGIEAFF. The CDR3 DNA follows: TGTGCCATCAGCGGACAGGGGATTGAAGCTTTCTTT.

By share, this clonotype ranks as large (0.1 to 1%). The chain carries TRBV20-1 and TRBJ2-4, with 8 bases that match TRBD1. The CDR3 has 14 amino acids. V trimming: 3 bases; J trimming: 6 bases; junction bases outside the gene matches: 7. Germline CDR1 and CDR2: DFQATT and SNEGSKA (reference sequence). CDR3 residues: CSARGRDRINIQYF. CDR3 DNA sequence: TGCAGTGCTAGGGGTAGGGACAGGATAAACATTCAGTACTTC.

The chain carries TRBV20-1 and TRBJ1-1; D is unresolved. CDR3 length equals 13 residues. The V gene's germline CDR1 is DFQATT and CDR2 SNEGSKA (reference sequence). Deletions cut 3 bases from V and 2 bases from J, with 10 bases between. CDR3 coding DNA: TGCAGTGCTAGCAGATCCAGTAACACTGAAGCTTTCTTT. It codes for CSASRSSNTEAFF.

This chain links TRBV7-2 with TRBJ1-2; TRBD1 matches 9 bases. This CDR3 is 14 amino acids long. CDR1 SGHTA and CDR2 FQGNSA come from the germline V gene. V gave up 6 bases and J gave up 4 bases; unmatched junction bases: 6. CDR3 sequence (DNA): TGTGCCAGCAGTCGGGACAGGGTGGGCTATGGCTACACCTTC. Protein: CASSRDRVGYGYTF. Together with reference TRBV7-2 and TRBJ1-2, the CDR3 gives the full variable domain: GAGVSQSPSNKVTEKGKDVELRCDPISGHTALYWYRQSLGQGLEFLIYFQGNSAPDKSGLPSDRFSAERTGGSVSTLTIQRTQQEDSAVYLCASSRDRVGYGYTFGSGTRLTVV.

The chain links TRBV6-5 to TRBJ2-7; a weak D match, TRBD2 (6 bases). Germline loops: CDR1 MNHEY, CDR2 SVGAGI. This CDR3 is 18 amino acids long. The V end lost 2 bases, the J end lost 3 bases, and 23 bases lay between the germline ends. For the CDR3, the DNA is TGTGCCAGCAGTTACCAGAGCCCCCGGGGACTCAATGACTACGAGCAGTACTTC. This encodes CASSYQSPRGLNDYEQYF.

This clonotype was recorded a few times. This chain's CDR3 is CASSYNIREAYNSPLHF. For the CDR3, the DNA is TGCGCCAGCAGCTACAATATCCGGGAGGCCTATAATTCACCCCTCCACTTT. The chain recombines TRBV23-1 with TRBJ1-6; D unresolved. TRBV23-1 belongs to the ORF category, with a function that is uncertain. This CDR3 region has 17 residues. Deletions cut 6 bases from V and 2 bases from J, with 17 bases between.

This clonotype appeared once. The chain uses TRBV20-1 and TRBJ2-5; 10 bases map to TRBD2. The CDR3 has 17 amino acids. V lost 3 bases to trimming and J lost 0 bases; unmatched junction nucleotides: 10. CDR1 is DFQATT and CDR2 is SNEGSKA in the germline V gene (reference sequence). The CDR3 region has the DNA TGCAGTGCTAGTTTACTAGCGGGGAACCACCACCAAGAGACCCAGTACTTC. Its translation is CSASLLAGNHHQETQYF.

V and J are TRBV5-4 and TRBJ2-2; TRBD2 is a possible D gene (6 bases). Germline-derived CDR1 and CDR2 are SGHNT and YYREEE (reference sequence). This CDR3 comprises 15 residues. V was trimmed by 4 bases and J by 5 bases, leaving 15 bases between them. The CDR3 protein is CASSRLGGGTGELFF. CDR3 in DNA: TGTGCCAGCAGCCGATTGGGGGGTGGAACCGGGGAGCTGTTTTTT.

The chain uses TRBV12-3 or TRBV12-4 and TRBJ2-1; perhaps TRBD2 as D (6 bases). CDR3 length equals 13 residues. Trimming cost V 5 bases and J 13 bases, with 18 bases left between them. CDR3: CASSPLQLAAQFF. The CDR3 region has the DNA TGTGCCAGCAGTCCCTTACAACTAGCCGCTCAGTTCTTC.

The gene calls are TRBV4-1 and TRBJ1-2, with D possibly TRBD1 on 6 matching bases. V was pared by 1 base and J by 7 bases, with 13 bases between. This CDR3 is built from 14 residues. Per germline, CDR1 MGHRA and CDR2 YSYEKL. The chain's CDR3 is CASSQAAQGVGYTF. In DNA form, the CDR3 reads TGCGCCAGCAGCCAAGCCGCACAGGGAGTTGGCTACACCTTC.

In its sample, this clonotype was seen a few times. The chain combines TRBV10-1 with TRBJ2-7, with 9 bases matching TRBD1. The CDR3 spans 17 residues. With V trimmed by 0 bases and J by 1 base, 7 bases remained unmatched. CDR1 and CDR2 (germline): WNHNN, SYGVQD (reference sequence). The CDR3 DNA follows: TGCGCCAGCAGTGAGTCGAAAACCGGGACAGGGTCCTACGAGCAGTACTTC. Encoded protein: CASSESKTGTGSYEQYF.

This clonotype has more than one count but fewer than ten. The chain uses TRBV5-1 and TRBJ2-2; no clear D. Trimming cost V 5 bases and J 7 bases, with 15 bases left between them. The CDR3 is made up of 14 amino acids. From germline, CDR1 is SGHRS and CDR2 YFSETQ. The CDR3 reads CASRSNPKIGELFF. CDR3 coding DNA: TGCGCCAGCAGGTCCAACCCAAAGATCGGGGAGCTGTTTTTT.

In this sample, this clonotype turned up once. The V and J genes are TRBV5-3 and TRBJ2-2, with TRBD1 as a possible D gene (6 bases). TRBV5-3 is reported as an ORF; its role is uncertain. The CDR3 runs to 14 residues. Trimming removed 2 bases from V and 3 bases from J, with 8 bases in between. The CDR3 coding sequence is TGTGCCAGAAGCTTTGCAGGGGACACCGGGGAGCTGTTTTTT. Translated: CARSFAGDTGELFF.